This record looks at one TCR beta chain sequence and its context. This specimen comes from a study of blood T cell repertoires in COVID-19. Whole-study context: Both acute and convalescent COVID-19 samples were obtained from the United States, Italy and Spain.

Method: immunoSEQ multiplex PCR; TCRdb's copy keeps in-frame clones and lacks some. The sample includes roughly 230,000 clones, about 85% of them seen just once. This sequence was found in a middle-aged man with acute or convalescent COVID-19. Material for sequencing was peripheral blood.

The CDR3 reads CASSKPRTEKLFF. The CDR3 DNA reads as TGTGCCAGCAGTAAACCCCGGACAGAAAAACTGTTTTTT. This chain uses TRBV6-2 or TRBV6-3 with TRBJ1-4, with D maybe TRBD1 (5 bases). Germline V gene lookup returns CDR1 MNHEY and CDR2 SVGEGT. V gave up 5 bases and J gave up 8 bases, with 12 bases separating them. The CDR3 is 13 residues long.